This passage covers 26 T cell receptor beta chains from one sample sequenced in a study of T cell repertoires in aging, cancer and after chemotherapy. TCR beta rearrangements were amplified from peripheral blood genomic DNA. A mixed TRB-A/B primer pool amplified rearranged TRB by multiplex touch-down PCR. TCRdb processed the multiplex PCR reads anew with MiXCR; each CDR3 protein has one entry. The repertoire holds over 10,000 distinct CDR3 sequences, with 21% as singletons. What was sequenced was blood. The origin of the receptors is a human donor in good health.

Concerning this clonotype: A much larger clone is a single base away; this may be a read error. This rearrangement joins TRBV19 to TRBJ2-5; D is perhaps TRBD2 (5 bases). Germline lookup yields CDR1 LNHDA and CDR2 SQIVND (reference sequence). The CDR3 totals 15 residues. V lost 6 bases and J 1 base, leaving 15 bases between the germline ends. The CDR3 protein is CASSPSRPTQETQYF. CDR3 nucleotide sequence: TGTGCCAGTAGCCCTAGCAGGCCTACCCAAGAGACCCAGTACTTC.

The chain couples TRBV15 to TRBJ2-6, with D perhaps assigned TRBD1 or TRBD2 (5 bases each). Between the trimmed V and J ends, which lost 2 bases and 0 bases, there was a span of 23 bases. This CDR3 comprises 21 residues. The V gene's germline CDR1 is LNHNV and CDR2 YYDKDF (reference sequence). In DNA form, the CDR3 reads TGTGCCACCAGCAGACCAAAAGCACCGGGACGGGGACCCTCTGGGGCCAACGTCCTGACTTTC. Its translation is CATSRPKAPGRGPSGANVLTF.

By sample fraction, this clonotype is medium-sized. The CDR3 region has the DNA TGTGCCAGTGCTGACAGGGCTGGGGGAACGCAGTATTTT. This codes for CASADRAGGTQYF. The chain employs TRBV19 and TRBJ2-3, with 7 bases that match TRBD1. Germline trimming cut 8 bases from V and 9 bases from J; bases unmatched to any gene: 11. This CDR3 comprises 13 residues. Germline V gene sequence: CDR1 LNHDA, CDR2 SQIVND (reference sequence).

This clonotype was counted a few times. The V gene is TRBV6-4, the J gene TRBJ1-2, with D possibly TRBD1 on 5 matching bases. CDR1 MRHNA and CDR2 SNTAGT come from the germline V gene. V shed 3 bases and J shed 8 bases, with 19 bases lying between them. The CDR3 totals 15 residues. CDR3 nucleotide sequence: TGTGCCAGCAGTGATGGATTTGGGCCCGGGGGGGGCTACACCTTC. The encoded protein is CASSDGFGPGGGYTF.

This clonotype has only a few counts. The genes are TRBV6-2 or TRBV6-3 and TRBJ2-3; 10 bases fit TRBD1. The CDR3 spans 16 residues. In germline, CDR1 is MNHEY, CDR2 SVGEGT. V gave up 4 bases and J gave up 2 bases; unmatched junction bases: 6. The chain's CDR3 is CASSSRGTGATDTQYF. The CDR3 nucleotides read TGTGCCAGCAGTTCTCGAGGGACAGGGGCCACAGATACGCAGTATTTT.

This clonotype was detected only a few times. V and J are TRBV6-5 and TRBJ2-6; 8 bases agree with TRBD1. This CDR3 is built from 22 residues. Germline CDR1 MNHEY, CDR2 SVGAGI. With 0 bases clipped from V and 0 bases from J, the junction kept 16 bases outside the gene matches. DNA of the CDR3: TGTGCCAGCAGTTACTCGGGACAGGCCCCTTTCACCTCGCCCTCTGGGGCCAACGTCCTGACTTTC. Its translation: CASSYSGQAPFTSPSGANVLTF.

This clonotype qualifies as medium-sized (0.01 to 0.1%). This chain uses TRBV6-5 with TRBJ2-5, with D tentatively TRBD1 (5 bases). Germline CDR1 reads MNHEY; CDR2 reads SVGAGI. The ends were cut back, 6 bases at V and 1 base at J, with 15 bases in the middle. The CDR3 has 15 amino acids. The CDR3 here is CASSRRLGAQETQYF. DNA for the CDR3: TGTGCCAGCAGCCGACGGCTTGGGGCCCAAGAGACCCAGTACTTC.

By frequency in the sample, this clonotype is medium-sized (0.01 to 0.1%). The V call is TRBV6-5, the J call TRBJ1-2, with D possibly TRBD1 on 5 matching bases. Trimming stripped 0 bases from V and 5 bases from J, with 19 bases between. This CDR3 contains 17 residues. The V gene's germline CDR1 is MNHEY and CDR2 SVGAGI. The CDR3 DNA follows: TGTGCCAGCAGTTACTCGGGGGATCTAATCCTCGAATATGGCTACACCTTC. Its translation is CASSYSGDLILEYGYTF.

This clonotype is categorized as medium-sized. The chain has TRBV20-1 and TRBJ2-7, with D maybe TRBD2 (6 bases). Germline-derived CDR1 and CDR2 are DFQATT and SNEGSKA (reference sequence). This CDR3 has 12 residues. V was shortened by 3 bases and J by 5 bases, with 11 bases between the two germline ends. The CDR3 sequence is CSARAGLDEQYF. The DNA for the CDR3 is TGCAGTGCTAGGGCGGGACTTGACGAGCAGTACTTC.

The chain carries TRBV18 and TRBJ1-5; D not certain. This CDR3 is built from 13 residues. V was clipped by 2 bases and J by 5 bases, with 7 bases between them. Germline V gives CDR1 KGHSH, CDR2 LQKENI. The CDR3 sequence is CASSPTGDQPQHF. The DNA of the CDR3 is TGTGCCAGCTCACCAACCGGGGATCAGCCCCAGCATTTT.

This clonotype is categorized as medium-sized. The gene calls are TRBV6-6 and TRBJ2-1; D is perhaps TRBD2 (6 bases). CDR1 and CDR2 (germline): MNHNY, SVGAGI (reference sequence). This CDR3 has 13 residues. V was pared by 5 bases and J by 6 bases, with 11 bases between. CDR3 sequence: CASSRLVSNEQFF. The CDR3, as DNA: TGTGCCAGCAGTCGACTAGTCTCCAATGAGCAGTTCTTC.

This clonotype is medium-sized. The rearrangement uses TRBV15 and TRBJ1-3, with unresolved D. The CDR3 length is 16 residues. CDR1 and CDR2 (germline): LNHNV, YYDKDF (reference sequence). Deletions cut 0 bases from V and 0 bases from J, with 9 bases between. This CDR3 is CATSRDRRSSGNTIYF. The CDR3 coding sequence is TGTGCCACCAGCAGAGATCGTCGGAGCTCTGGAAACACCATATATTTT.

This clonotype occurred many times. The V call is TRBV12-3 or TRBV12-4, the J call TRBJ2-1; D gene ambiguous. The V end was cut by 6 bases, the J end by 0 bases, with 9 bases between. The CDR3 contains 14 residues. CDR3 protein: CASSKQSSYNEQFF. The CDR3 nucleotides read TGTGCCAGCAGCAAACAGAGCTCCTACAATGAGCAGTTCTTC.

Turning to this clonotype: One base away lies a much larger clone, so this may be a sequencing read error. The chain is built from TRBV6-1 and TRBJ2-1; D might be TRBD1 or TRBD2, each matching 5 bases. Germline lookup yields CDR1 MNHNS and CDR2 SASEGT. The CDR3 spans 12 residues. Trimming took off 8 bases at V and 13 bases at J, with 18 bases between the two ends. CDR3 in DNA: TGTGCCAGCGAAGACCTGTGGGGGACCCAGTTCTTC. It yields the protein CASEDLWGTQFF.

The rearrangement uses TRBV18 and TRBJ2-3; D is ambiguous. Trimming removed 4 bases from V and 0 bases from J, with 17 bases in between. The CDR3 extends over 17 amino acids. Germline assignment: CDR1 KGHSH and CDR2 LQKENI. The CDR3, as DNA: TGTGCCAGCTCACTCCTTCCCCAGTCACAAAGCACAGATACGCAGTATTTT. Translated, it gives CASSLLPQSQSTDTQYF.

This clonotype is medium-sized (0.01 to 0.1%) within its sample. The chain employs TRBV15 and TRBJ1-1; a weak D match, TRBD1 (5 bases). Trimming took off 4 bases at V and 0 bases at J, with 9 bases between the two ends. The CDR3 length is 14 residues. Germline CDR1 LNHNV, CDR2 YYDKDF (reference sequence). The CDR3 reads CATSTAGVNTEAFF. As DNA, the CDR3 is TGTGCCACCAGCACGGCGGGGGTGAACACTGAAGCTTTCTTT.

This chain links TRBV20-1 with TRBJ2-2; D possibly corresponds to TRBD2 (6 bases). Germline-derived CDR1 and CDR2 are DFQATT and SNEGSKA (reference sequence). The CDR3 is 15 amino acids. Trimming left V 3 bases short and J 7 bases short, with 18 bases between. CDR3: CSARDRRGSDGELFF. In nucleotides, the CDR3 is TGCAGTGCTAGGGATCGCCGGGGGTCGGACGGGGAGCTGTTTTTT.

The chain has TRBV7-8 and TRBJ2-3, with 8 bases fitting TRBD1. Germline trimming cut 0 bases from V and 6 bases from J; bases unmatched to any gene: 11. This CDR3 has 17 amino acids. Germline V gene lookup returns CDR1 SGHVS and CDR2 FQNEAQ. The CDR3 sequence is CASSLAAAGQVFDTQYF. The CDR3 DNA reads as TGTGCCAGCAGCTTAGCGGCGGCGGGACAGGTCTTCGATACGCAGTATTTT.

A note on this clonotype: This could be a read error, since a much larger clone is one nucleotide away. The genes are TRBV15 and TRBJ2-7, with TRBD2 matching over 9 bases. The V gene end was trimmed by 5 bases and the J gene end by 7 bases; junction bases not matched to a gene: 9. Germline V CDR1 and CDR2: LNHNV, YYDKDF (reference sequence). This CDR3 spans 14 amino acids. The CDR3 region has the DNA TGTGCCACCAGCTCTAGCGGGGTTGACAATGAGCAGTACTTC. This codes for CATSSSGVDNEQYF.

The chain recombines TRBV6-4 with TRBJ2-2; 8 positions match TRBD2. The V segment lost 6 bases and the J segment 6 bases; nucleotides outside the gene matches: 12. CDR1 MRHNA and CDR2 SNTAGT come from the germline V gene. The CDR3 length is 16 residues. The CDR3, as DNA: TGTGCCAGCAGGGTTAGGAGCGGGGGTTTGGCCGGGGAGCTGTTTTTT. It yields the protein CASRVRSGGLAGELFF.

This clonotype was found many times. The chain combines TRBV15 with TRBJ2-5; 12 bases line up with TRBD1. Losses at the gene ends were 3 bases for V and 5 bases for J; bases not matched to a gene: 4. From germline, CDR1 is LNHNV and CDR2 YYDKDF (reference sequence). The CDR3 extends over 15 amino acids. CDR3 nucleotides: TGTGCCACCAGCAGCGGGACAGGGGGCGAGGAGACCCAGTACTTC. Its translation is CATSSGTGGEETQYF.

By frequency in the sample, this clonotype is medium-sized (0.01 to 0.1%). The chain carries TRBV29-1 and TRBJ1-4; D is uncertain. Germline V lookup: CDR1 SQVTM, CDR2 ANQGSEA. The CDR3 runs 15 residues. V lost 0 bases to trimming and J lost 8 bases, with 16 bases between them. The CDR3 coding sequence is TGCAGCGTTGAAGATGGAGTAGGGATAGGAGAAAAACTGTTTTTT. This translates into CSVEDGVGIGEKLFF.

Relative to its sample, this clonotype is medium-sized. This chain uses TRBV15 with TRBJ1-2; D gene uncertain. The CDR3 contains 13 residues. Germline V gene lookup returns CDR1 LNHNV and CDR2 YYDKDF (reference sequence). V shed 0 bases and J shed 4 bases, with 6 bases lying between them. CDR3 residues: CATSRDRVYGYTF. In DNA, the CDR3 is TGTGCCACCAGCAGAGATCGGGTCTATGGCTACACCTTC.

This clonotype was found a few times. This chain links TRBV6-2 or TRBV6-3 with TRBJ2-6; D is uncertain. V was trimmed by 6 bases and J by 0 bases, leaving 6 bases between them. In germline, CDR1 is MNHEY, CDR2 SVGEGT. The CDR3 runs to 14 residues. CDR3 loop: CASSTPSGANVLTF. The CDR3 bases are TGTGCCAGCAGCACCCCCTCTGGGGCCAACGTCCTGACTTTC.

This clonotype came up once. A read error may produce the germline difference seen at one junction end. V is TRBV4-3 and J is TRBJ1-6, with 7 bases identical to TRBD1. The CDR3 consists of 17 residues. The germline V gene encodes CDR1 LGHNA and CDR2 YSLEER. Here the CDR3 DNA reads TGTGCCAGCAGCCAAGATGATACAGGGGCGGGAGTGTCACCCCTCCACTTT. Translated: CASSQDDTGAGVSPLHF.

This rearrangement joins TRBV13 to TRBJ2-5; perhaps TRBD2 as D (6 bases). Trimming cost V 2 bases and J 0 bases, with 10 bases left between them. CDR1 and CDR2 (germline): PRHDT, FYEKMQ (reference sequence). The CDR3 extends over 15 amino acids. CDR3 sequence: CASSLTGSYQETQYF. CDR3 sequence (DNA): TGTGCCAGCAGCTTAACCGGGAGCTACCAAGAGACCCAGTACTTC. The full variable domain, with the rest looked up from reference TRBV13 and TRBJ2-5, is AAGVIQSPRHLIKEKRETATLKCYPIPRHDTVYWYQQGPGQDPQFLISFYEKMQSDKGSIPDRFSAQQFSDYHSELNMSSLELGDSALYFCASSLTGSYQETQYFGPGTRLLVL.